Below, 5 T cell receptor beta chains from the same sample are listed, as sequenced in a study of CD8+ T cells in alopecia areata. RNA extraction was followed by reverse transcription into cDNA, which acted as the sequencing template. Some clones are missing from TCRdb's copy, which holds only in-frame ones; the method was immunoSEQ multiplex PCR. The repertoire consists of approximately 98,000 clones, with around 59% occurring once and the leading ten covering under 25%. Specimen: CD8+ T cells sorted from blood. The origin of the receptors is a human donor in good health.

This chain joins TRBV5-4 and TRBJ2-1; D ambiguous. The V gene lost 1 base and the J gene lost 6 bases, with 5 bases spanning the gap. Germline V gene lookup returns CDR1 SGHNT and CDR2 YYREEE (reference sequence). This CDR3 has 12 amino acids. The DNA for the CDR3 is TGTGCCAGCAGCTTGACAGTCAATGAGCAGTTCTTC. Its translation is CASSLTVNEQFF.

V and J are TRBV19 and TRBJ1-5, with D uncertain. The CDR3 sequence is 14 residues long. V shed 7 bases and J shed 2 bases, with 12 bases lying between them. Germline V gene data show CDR1 as LNHDA and CDR2 as SQIVND (reference sequence). The CDR3 sequence is CASNPGGGNQPQHF. The CDR3 coding sequence is TGTGCCAGTAACCCTGGCGGCGGCAATCAGCCCCAGCATTTT.

This clone has at least ten counts. Compared with germline, one end of the junction differs, possibly owing to a read error. This sequence joins TRBV20-1 and TRBJ2-7, with D hard to call. This CDR3 is built from 11 residues. Germline CDR1 and CDR2: DFQATT and SNEGSKA (reference sequence). The CDR3: CSAMTSYGQYF. CDR3 in DNA: TGCAGTGCCATGACCTCCTACGGGCAGTACTTC.

This rearrangement joins TRBV19 to TRBJ2-2; no definite D call. V was trimmed by 1 base and J by 7 bases, leaving 7 bases between them. From germline, CDR1 is LNHDA and CDR2 SQIVND (reference sequence). CDR3 size: 13 residues. The CDR3 protein is CASSIVVSGELFF. CDR3 coding DNA: TGTGCCAGTAGTATAGTGGTGAGCGGGGAGCTGTTTTTT.

This clone was seen only a few times. The chain couples TRBV29-1 to TRBJ2-7, with TRBD1 matching 7 bases. This CDR3 is 14 amino acids long. The ends lost 7 bases at V and 2 bases at J; junction bases unmatched: 11. The V gene's germline CDR1 is SQVTM and CDR2 ANQGSEA. CDR3 sequence reads: CSGQGVEPPYEQYF. In DNA, the CDR3 is TGCAGCGGCCAGGGGGTTGAACCCCCCTACGAGCAGTACTTC.